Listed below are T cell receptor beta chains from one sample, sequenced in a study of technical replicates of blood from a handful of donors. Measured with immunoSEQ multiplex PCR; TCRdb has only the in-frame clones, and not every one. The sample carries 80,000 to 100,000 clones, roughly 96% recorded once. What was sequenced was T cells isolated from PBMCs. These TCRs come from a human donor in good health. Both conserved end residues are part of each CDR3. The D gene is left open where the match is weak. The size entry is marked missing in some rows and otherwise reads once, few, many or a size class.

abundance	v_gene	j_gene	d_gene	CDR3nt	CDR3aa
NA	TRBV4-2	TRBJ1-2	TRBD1	TGTGCCAGCAGCCAAGATCGCCGGACAGGGGGCGGCTACACCTTC	CASSQDRRTGGGYTF
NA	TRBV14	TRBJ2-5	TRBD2	TGTGCCAGCAGCCAAGTAAAATCTAGCGGGGGGGCCTGGTACGTCCGAGAGACCCAGTACTTC	CASSQVKSSGGAWYVRETQYF
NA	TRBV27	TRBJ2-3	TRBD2	TGTGCCAGCAGTTTATACGGGGGGGGAACAGATACGCAGTATTTT	CASSLYGGGTDTQYF
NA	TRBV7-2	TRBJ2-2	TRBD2	TGTGCCAGCAGCTTAGATGGTAGCGGGACCACCGGGGAGCTGTTTTTT	CASSLDGSGTTGELFF
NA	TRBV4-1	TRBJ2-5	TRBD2	TGCGCCAGCAGCCAAGAGAAGGGGAGGGGACTAGCCGACGAGACCCAGTACTTC	CASSQEKGRGLADETQYF
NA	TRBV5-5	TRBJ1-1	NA	TGTGCCAGCAGCTTGGACCTGGCGAACACTGAAGCTTTCTTT	CASSLDLANTEAFF
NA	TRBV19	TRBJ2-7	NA	TGTGCCAGTAGTAAGGGGCTGCGGAACTCCTACGAGCAGTACTTC	CASSKGLRNSYEQYF
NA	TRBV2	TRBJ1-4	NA	TGTGCCAGCAATCGGGAGGGTGAAAAACTGTTTTTT	CASNREGEKLFF
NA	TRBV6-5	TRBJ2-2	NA	TGTGCCAGCAGTTACGCCGGGAAAACCGGGGAGCTGTTTTTT	CASSYAGKTGELFF
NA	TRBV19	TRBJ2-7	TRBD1	TGTGCCAGTAGCCCCGGGACAGGGACCTACGAGCAGTACTTC	CASSPGTGTYEQYF
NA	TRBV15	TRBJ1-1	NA	TGTGCCACCAGCAGAGGGGCGGGCAGTCTGAACACTGAAGCTTTCTTT	CATSRGAGSLNTEAFF
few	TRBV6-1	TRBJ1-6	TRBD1	TGTGCCAGCAGTTGGGGACAGGGAGATTCACCCCTCCACTTT	CASSWGQGDSPLHF
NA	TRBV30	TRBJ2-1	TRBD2	TGTGCCTGGAGAGCGGGGGGGCCAAGCTCCTACAATGAGCAGTTCTTC	CAWRAGGPSSYNEQFF
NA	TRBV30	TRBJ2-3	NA	TGTGCCTGGAGTCCGCCCCCGGGTCTTATAGGGGCAGATACGCAGTATTTT	CAWSPPPGLIGADTQYF
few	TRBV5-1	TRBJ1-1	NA	TGCGCCAGCAGCTTGTCGGCTGGGGGGGTAGCTTTCTTT	CASSLSAGGVAFF
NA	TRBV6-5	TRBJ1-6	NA	TGTGCCAGCAGTTACTCGAGTCACAGCAATTCACCCCTCCACTTT	CASSYSSHSNSPLHF
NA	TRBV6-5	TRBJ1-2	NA	TGTGCCAGCAGTTACGTCAATTCGGTTAATGGCTACACCTTC	CASSYVNSVNGYTF
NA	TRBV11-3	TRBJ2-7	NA	TGTGCCAGCAGCTTAGAAGACAGACTGTACTCCTACGAGCAGTACTTC	CASSLEDRLYSYEQYF
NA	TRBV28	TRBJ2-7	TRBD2	TGTGCCAGCAGTTTGACTAGCGGGAGAATCTCCTACGAGCAGTACTTC	CASSLTSGRISYEQYF
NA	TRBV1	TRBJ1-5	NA	TGCACCAGCAGCCAAGATCCACGGCAGCCCCAGCATTTT	CTSSQDPRQPQHF
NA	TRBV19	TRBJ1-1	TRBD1	TGTGCCAGTAGGGACCGGGACAGGGGCATGAACACTGAAGCTTTCTTT	CASRDRDRGMNTEAFF
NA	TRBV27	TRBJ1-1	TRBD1	TGTGCCAGCAGTTTTAAGGACAGGGGGGCGAACACTGAAGCTTTCTTT	CASSFKDRGANTEAFF
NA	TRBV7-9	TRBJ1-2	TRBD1	TGTGCCAGCAGCTGGACAGGGGGGTCCGGTGGCTACACCTTC	CASSWTGGSGGYTF
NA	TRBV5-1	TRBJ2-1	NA	TGCGCCAGCAGCTTGGAGTCGTCCATAGTAGCAGAGAATGAGCAGTTCTTC	CASSLESSIVAENEQFF
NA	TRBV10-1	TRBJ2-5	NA	TGCGCCAGCAGTGACGGTGTCCTGCGCGAGCAGGGGACCCAGTACTTC	CASSDGVLREQGTQYF
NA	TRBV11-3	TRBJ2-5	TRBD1	TGTGCCAGCAGCTTATCGGGACAGGGGCACCAAGAGACCCAGTACTTC	CASSLSGQGHQETQYF
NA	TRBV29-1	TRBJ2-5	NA	TGCAGCGTTTTCGGGGTTTCGGGGGAGACCCAGTACTTC	CSVFGVSGETQYF
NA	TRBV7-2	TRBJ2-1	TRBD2	TGTGCCAGCAGCCGTCGACTAGCGGGAGACTACAATGAGCAGTTCTTC	CASSRRLAGDYNEQFF